The rows below give T cell receptor beta chains drawn from one sample of a study of identical twins. TCRdb passed the 5' RACE reads through MiXCR, listing each CDR3 protein once. Here the sample spans 500,000 to 650,000 distinct CDR3 sequences, roughly 7.2% being singletons. This same sample was also taken into another study, of yellow fever vaccine responses in identical twins.

Specimen: PBMCs. These TCRs come from a woman aged 18-35 years in good health. CDR3s include the opening cysteine and the closing phenylalanine or tryptophan. D genes are given only for firm matches. The listing skips clone size in some rows; elsewhere it reads once, few, many or a size class.

D	V	size	J	DNA	CDR3
.	TRBV24-1	.	TRBJ2-7	TGTGCCACCAGTGACCGGGACGCCGCCTACGAGCAGTACTTC	CATSDRDAAYEQYF
.	TRBV27	few	TRBJ2-5	TGTGCCAGCAGCTCGGATCCAGGGGTGGGGACCCAGTACTTC	CASSSDPGVGTQYF
.	TRBV3-1	few	TRBJ2-3	TGTGCCAGCAGCGCCCGTTCGGGACATATCACAGATACGCAGTATTTT	CASSARSGHITDTQYF
.	TRBV12-3/TRBV12-4	.	TRBJ2-1	TGTGCCAGCAGTACCACGGTGGGGGGCAATGAGCAGTTCTTC	CASSTTVGGNEQFF
TRBD1	TRBV10-3	many	TRBJ1-5	TGTGCCATCAGTGACTCGGACAGGGGATATCAGCCCCAGCATTTT	CAISDSDRGYQPQHF
TRBD1	TRBV6-1	few	TRBJ2-4	TGTGCCAGCAGGCTACCGGGACAGGTGAACATTCAGTACTTC	CASRLPGQVNIQYF
.	TRBV29-1	few	TRBJ2-1	TGCAGCGTTGATCTCGGGGGCGCCTACAATGAGCAGTTCTTC	CSVDLGGAYNEQFF
TRBD1	TRBV14	.	TRBJ2-3	TGTGCCAGCAGCCAACCCGACAGGGGTGCAGATACGCAGTATTTT	CASSQPDRGADTQYF
TRBD2	TRBV4-2	.	TRBJ2-1	TGTGCCAGCAGCCAAGGCCCAATATATAGCGGGGGGTTATACAATGAGCAGTTCTTC	CASSQGPIYSGGLYNEQFF
TRBD2	TRBV20-1	.	TRBJ2-2	TGCAGTGCTCAGACAAAAGGGAGCGGGGGGAACACCGGGGAGCTGTTTTTT	CSAQTKGSGGNTGELFF
.	TRBV29-1	many	TRBJ1-1	TGCAGCGGTTACAGGGAGATCGACACTGAAGCTTTCTTT	CSGYREIDTEAFF